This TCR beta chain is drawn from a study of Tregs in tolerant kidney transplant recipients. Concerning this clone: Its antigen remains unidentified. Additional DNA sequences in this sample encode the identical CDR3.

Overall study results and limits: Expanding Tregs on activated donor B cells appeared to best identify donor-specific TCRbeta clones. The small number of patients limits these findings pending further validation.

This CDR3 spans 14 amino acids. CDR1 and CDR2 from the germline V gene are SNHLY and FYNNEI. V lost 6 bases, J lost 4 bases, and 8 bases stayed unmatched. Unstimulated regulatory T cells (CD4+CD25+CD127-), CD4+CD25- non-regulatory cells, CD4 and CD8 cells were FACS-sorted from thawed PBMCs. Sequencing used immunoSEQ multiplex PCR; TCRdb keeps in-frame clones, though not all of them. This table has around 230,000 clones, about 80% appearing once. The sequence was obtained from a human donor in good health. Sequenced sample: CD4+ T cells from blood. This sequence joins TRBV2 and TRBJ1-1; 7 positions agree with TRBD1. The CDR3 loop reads CASRVGGESTEAFF. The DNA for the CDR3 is TGTGCCAGCAGGGTAGGGGGCGAGAGCACTGAAGCTTTCTTT.